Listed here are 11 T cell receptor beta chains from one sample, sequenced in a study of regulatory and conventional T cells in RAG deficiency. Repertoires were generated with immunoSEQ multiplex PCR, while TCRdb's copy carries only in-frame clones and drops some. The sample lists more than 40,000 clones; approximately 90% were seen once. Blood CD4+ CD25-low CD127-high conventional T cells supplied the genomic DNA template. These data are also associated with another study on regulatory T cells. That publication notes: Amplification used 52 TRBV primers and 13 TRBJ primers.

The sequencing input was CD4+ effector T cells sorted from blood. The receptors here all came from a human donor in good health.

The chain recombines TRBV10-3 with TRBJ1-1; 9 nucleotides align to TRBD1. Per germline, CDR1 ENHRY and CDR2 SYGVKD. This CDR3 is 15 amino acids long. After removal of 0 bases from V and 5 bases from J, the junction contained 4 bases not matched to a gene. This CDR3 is CAISESRTGVTEAFF. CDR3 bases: TGTGCCATCAGTGAGTCTCGGACAGGGGTGACTGAAGCTTTCTTT.

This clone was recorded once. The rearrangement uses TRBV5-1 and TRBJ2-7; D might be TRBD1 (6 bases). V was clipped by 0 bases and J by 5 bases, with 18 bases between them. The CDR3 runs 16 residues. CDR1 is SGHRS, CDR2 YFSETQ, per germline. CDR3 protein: CASSLEGWQGRDEQYF. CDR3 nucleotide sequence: TGCGCCAGCAGCTTGGAAGGTTGGCAGGGGCGCGACGAGCAGTACTTC.

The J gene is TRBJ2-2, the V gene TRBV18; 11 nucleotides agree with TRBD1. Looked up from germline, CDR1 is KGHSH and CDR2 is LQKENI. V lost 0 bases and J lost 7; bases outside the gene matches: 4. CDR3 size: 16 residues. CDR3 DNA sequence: TGTGCCAGCTCACCACCGGGACAGGGGGTTGACGGGGAGCTGTTTTTT. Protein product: CASSPPGQGVDGELFF.

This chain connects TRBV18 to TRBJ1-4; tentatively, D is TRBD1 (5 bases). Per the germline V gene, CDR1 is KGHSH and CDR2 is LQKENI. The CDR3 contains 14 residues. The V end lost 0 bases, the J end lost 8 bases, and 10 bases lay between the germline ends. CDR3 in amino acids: CASSPPEWGEKLFF. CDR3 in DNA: TGTGCCAGCTCACCACCGGAGTGGGGGGAAAAACTGTTTTTT.

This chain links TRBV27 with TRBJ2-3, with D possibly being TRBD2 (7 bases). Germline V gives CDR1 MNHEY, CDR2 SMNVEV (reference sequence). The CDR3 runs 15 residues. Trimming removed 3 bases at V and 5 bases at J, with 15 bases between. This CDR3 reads CASSLGRGGGDTQYF. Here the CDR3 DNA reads TGTGCCAGCAGTTTGGGTAGGGGGGGTGGAGATACGCAGTATTTT.

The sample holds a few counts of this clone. This CDR3 reads CASSPFGTGDQPQHF. The DNA for the CDR3 is TGTGCCAGCAGCCCATTCGGGACAGGGGATCAGCCCCAGCATTTT. The V gene is TRBV7-9, the J gene TRBJ1-5; 10 nucleotides match TRBD1. The ends lost 5 bases at V and 5 bases at J; junction bases unmatched: 6. Germline CDR1 and CDR2: SEHNR and FQNEAQ (reference sequence). The CDR3 loop spans 15 amino acids.

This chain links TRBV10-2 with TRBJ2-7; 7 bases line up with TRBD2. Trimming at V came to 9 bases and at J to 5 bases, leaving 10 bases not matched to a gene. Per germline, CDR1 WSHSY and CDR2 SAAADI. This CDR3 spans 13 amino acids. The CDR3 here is CASQSGENHEQYF. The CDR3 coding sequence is TGCGCCAGTCAGAGCGGGGAGAATCACGAGCAGTACTTC.

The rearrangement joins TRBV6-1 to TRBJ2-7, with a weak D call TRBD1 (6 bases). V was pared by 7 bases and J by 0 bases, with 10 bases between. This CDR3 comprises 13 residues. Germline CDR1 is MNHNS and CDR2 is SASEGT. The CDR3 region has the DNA TGTGCCAGCACACAGGGCCCCTCCTACGAGCAGTACTTC. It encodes CASTQGPSYEQYF.

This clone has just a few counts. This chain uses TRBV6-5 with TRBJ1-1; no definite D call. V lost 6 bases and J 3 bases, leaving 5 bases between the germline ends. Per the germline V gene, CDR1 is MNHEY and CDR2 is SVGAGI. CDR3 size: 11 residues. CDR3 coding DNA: TGTGCCAGCAGATTAGACACTGAAGCTTTCTTT. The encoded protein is CASRLDTEAFF.

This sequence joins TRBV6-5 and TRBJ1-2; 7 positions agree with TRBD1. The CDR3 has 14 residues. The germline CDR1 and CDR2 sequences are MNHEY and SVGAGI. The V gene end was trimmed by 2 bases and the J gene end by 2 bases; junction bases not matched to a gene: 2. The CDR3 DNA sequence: TGTGCCAGCAGTTACACCAGGGGGAACTATGGCTACACCTTC. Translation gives CASSYTRGNYGYTF.

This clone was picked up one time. The CDR3 region has the DNA TGTGCCAGCAGCTCTAGGGGGACTTTCACCGGGGAGCTGTTTTTT. Translation gives CASSSRGTFTGELFF. The gene calls are TRBV7-9 and TRBJ2-2; either TRBD1 or TRBD2 may fit D (6 bases each). The CDR3 loop spans 15 amino acids. The germline V gene encodes CDR1 SEHNR and CDR2 FQNEAQ (reference sequence). Trimming left V 4 bases short and J 4 bases short, with 13 bases between.